This T cell receptor beta chain was recorded in a study of vaccination and CD4 T cells after COVID-19. Cultured CD4+ T cell DNA was sequenced using the Oncomine TCR Beta short-read assay. Via MiXCR, TCRdb re-called the PCR reads, giving one row per CDR3 protein. The table records thousands of distinct CDR3 sequences, around 64% of them present only once. J was trimmed by 2 bases and V by 7 bases; bases with no gene match: 4. This CDR3 is built from 14 residues. Germline loops: CDR1 SNHLY, CDR2 FYNNEI. Concerning this clonotype itself: Its antigen remains unknown.

Treatment described: roughly 10-day PBMC culture with coronavirus spike peptide pools or control peptides (ViraFEST assay). ViraFEST expanded antigen-specific T cells with peptide pools, then sequenced TCRs. The sequencing sample was made of CD4+ T cells from blood, cultured in vitro. This chain links TRBV2 with TRBJ2-3; 9 nucleotides line up with TRBD1. This clonotype originated in a human donor who had recovered from COVID-19. CDR3 residues: CASTRDRVTDTQYF. The CDR3 DNA sequence: TGTGCCAGCACCCGGGACAGGGTCACAGATACGCAGTATTTT. Drawing the rest from reference TRBV2 and TRBJ2-3, the complete variable domain is EPEVTQTPSHQVTQMGQEVILRCVPISNHLYFYWYRQILGQKVEFLVSFYNNEISEKSEIFDDQFSVERPDGSNFTLKIRSTKLEDSAMYFCASTRDRVTDTQYFGPGTRLTVL.